These 26 T cell receptor beta chains were all obtained from the same sample, sequenced in a study of Graves' ophthalmopathy and Graves' hyperthyroidism. For repertoire sequencing, the TCR beta CDR3 regions were amplified from RNA transcripts. An opening RT-PCR round employed HTBI primers and preceded a second-round multiplex PCR. Using its own MiXCR run on the multiplex PCR reads, TCRdb lists one record per CDR3 protein. The data show approximately 540,000 distinct CDR3 sequences, 35% to 45% seen once. The sequencing input was peripheral blood or thyroid tissue (not recorded which). The source is an adult man with Graves' hyperthyroidism.

A note on this clonotype: Just one base apart from a much larger clone, this may be a read error. The V gene is TRBV14, the J gene TRBJ1-1, with D perhaps matching TRBD1 (5 bases). Between the trimmed V and J ends, which lost 0 bases and 5 bases, there was a span of 19 bases. CDR1 SGHDN and CDR2 FVKESK come from the germline V gene. The CDR3 has 17 amino acids. CDR3 residues: CASSQEIQGMGGTEAFF. CDR3 coding DNA: TGTGCCAGCAGCCAAGAAATCCAGGGCATGGGGGGGACTGAAGCTTTCTTT.

This clonotype showed up just a few times. The chain employs TRBV4-1 and TRBJ2-3; D remains unclear. CDR1 is MGHRA, CDR2 YSYEKL, per germline. CDR3 length: 12 residues. The ends were cut back, 1 base at V and 6 bases at J, with 5 bases in the middle. DNA of the CDR3: TGCGCCAGCAGCCAAGTGCGGGATACGCAGTATTTT. Amino acids: CASSQVRDTQYF.

V usage is TRBV25-1 and J usage is TRBJ1-2, with D possibly TRBD1 on 5 matching bases. V lost 11 bases to trimming and J lost 2 bases, with 21 bases between them. The CDR3 is 15 amino acids. CDR1 is MGHDK, CDR2 SYGVNS, per germline. This CDR3 reads CAWSVRETANYGYTF. CDR3 in DNA: TGTGCCTGGAGTGTACGAGAGACAGCAAACTATGGCTACACCTTC.

This clonotype was seen at least ten times. The chain has TRBV7-2 and TRBJ1-4; D call uncertain. CDR1 is SGHTA, CDR2 FQGNSA, per germline. V lost 2 bases, J lost 3 bases, and 19 bases lay in between. The CDR3 is 18 residues long. The CDR3 reads CASSLHPGPPLPNEKLFF. CDR3 coding DNA: TGTGCCAGCAGCTTACATCCAGGACCGCCGTTACCTAATGAAAAACTGTTTTTT.

As concerns this clonotype: Being one base from a much bigger clone, this may be a read error. The chain combines TRBV29-1 with TRBJ2-7; 9 bases agree with TRBD1. The germline CDR1 and CDR2 sequences are SQVTM and ANQGSEA. The CDR3 consists of 16 residues. The V gene end was trimmed by 6 bases and the J gene end by 2 bases; junction bases not matched to a gene: 14. The CDR3, as DNA: TGCAGCGTAAAAGGCGCCGGGACAGGGAAACCCTACGAGCAGTACTTC. Translation gives CSVKGAGTGKPYEQYF.

In regard to this clonotype: An end of the junction differs from the germline gene, which may be a read error. The rearrangement links TRBV24-1 to TRBJ2-5, with 8 bases matching TRBD1. CDR1 is KGHDR, CDR2 SFDVKD, per germline. The CDR3 loop spans 13 amino acids. The CDR3 bases are TGCGCCACCCAACAGGGGGTGGCAGAGACCCAGTACTTC. Encoded protein: CATQQGVAETQYF.

In its sample, this clonotype was seen many times. The chain uses TRBV7-2 and TRBJ2-5, with D perhaps matching TRBD2 (7 bases). Germline CDR1 reads SGHTA; CDR2 reads FQGNSA. V was cut by 5 bases and J by 5 bases, with 18 bases left in between. The CDR3 length is 15 residues. The CDR3 DNA follows: TGTGCCAGCAGCCAAAGTGGGGGGAGGGGGGAGACCCAGTACTTC. It specifies CASSQSGGRGETQYF.

A note on this clonotype: A single base separates this from a much larger clone, so it may be a read error. The CDR3 does not end in the conserved phenylalanine or tryptophan, so this is likely a read error. For the CDR3, the DNA is TGTGCCAGCAGCTTTGGGACAGGGGGAGAGACCCAGTACTCC. It is translated as CASSFGTGGETQYS. The chain links TRBV7-8 to TRBJ2-5, with 11 positions matching TRBD1. With 3 bases clipped from V and 4 bases from J, the junction kept 1 base outside the gene matches. CDR3 length equals 14 residues. Germline V gene sequence: CDR1 SGHVS, CDR2 FQNEAQ.

In its sample, this clonotype was seen a few times. This chain connects TRBV7-3 to TRBJ2-5, with 9 bases aligning to TRBD2. The CDR3 runs 15 residues. The ends lost 5 bases at V and 2 bases at J; junction bases unmatched: 6. Germline loops: CDR1 SGHTA, CDR2 FQGTGA. The CDR3 bases are TGTGCCAGCAGCACCGGGACTAGCCTGCAAGAGACCCAGTACTTC. Translated: CASSTGTSLQETQYF.

This clonotype has a count of ten or more. The chain joins TRBV5-5 to TRBJ2-5; 8 bases agree with TRBD1. J was trimmed by 8 bases and V by 0 bases; bases with no gene match: 12. Looked up from germline, CDR1 is SGHKS and CDR2 is YYEKEE (reference sequence). This CDR3 spans 16 amino acids. The CDR3 here is CASSLATGEVSPTQYF. The CDR3 region has the DNA TGTGCCAGCAGCTTGGCGACAGGGGAGGTGAGCCCCACCCAGTACTTC.

The rearrangement uses TRBV29-1 and TRBJ1-1; 9 bases line up with TRBD1. The CDR3 contains 12 residues. In germline, CDR1 is SQVTM, CDR2 ANQGSEA. Unmatched junction bases numbered 2, after V lost 8 bases and J lost 1 base. CDR3 residues: CSKGQGNTEAFF. DNA for the CDR3: TGCAGCAAGGGACAGGGGAACACTGAAGCTTTCTTT.

In this sample, this clonotype turned up many times. This sequence joins TRBV6-5 and TRBJ1-2; D is undetermined. The CDR3 is made up of 14 amino acids. Between the trimmed V and J ends, which lost 5 bases and 3 bases, there was a span of 13 bases. Germline CDR1 is MNHEY and CDR2 is SVGAGI. The CDR3 DNA is TGTGCCAGCAGTGAGAAATGGTACGACTATGGCTACACCTTC. As protein: CASSEKWYDYGYTF.

V is TRBV2 and J is TRBJ1-2; 8 nucleotides line up with TRBD1. V gave up 4 bases and J gave up 4 bases; unmatched junction bases: 8. The CDR3 sequence is 15 residues long. In germline, CDR1 is SNHLY, CDR2 FYNNEI. In nucleotides, the CDR3 is TGTGCCAGCAGTGGAGGGGACAGGTTCTTCTATGGCTACACCTTC. This sequence encodes CASSGGDRFFYGYTF.

This clonotype was picked up a small number of times. The J gene is TRBJ2-2, the V gene TRBV9; tentatively, D is TRBD1 (5 bases). Looked up from germline, CDR1 is SGDLS and CDR2 is YYNGEE. Trimming left V 0 bases short and J 4 bases short, with 7 bases between. This CDR3 is 14 amino acids long. The CDR3 nucleotides read TGTGCCAGCAGCGTAGACCAGGGCACCGGGGAGCTGTTTTTT. Translating it yields CASSVDQGTGELFF.

There are a few counts of this clonotype. The gene calls are TRBV10-3 and TRBJ2-6; tentatively, D is TRBD1 (6 bases). This CDR3 has 15 amino acids. Trimming took off 6 bases at V and 4 bases at J, with 13 bases between the two ends. Per germline, CDR1 ENHRY and CDR2 SYGVKD. Here the CDR3 DNA reads TGTGCCATCAGCCGGGACACCCCCGGGGCCAACGTCCTGACTTTC. Protein sequence: CAISRDTPGANVLTF.

The chain has TRBV20-1 and TRBJ2-3; 12 nucleotides line up with TRBD2. V dropped 5 bases and J dropped 2; count of bases not matched to a gene: 11. The CDR3 runs to 17 residues. Germline V gene sequence: CDR1 DFQATT, CDR2 SNEGSKA (reference sequence). CDR3 sequence: CSAGGLAGILSTDTQYF. CDR3 sequence (DNA): TGCAGTGCTGGGGGACTAGCGGGCATCTTATCCACAGATACGCAGTATTTT.

This clonotype was counted only a few times. V usage is TRBV27 and J usage is TRBJ2-7, with D possibly TRBD1 on 6 matching bases. Trimming took off 4 bases at V and 6 bases at J, with 10 bases between the two ends. The CDR3 has 12 residues. Germline V gives CDR1 MNHEY, CDR2 SMNVEV (reference sequence). CDR3 sequence (DNA): TGTGCCAGCAGTTCCGGGACAATCGAGCAGTACTTC. This translates into CASSSGTIEQYF.

Comments on this clonotype: This may stem from a read error, because a much larger clone lies one nucleotide away. This chain joins TRBV6-5 and TRBJ2-7; D is unresolved. CDR3 length: 17 amino acids. The V end was cut by 5 bases, the J end by 6 bases, with 26 bases between. Germline loops: CDR1 MNHEY, CDR2 SVGAGI. As DNA, the CDR3 is TGTGCCAGCAGTCCTGGAGTGGGAAACCTGCGGAGATCCGAGCAGTACTTC. This translates into CASSPGVGNLRRSEQYF.

The sample holds many counts of this clonotype. The genes are TRBV7-8 and TRBJ1-5; D call uncertain. This CDR3 is 12 amino acids long. Germline-derived CDR1 and CDR2 are SGHVS and FQNEAQ. The ends were cut back, 2 bases at V and 7 bases at J, with 6 bases in the middle. The CDR3, as DNA: TGTGCCAGCAGCTTAAACATGCAGCCCCAGCATTTT. This codes for CASSLNMQPQHF.

Worth noting for this clonotype: The junction does not match germline at one end; this may be a read error. J is TRBJ1-2 and V is TRBV10-3; the match to TRBD1 covers 10 bases. Germline CDR1 reads ENHRY; CDR2 reads SYGVKD. This CDR3 contains 20 residues. The CDR3 DNA reads TGTGCCAGCAGTGCCCACCCCGGGACAGGGGCCTTTTTCGCCCAGACGGGCTACACCTTC. Its translation is CASSAHPGTGAFFAQTGYTF.

This clonotype was detected only once. This chain joins TRBV5-1 and TRBJ2-6; weak D call: TRBD2 (6 bases). The CDR3 sequence is 16 residues long. Germline assignment: CDR1 SGHRS and CDR2 YFSETQ. V gave up 2 bases and J gave up 7 bases, with 16 bases separating them. The CDR3 DNA follows: TGCGCCAGCAGCTTACAGCCGGACGGGGGAGCCAACGTCCTGACTTTC. Its protein product is CASSLQPDGGANVLTF.

This clonotype showed up many times. This chain links TRBV29-1 with TRBJ1-2; 9 positions match TRBD1. Germline V gene lookup returns CDR1 SQVTM and CDR2 ANQGSEA. J lost 6 bases, V lost 4 bases, and 9 bases had no gene match. CDR3 length: 14 residues. Here the CDR3 DNA reads TGCAGCGTTGGATACGGGACAGGGTCTAATGGCTACACCTTC. Encoded protein: CSVGYGTGSNGYTF.

Notes on this clonotype: A much bigger clone sits one base away, suggesting this may be a read error. The chain couples TRBV12-5 to TRBJ1-5; TRBD1 agrees at 8 bases. The germline V gene has CDR1 LGHNT and CDR2 FRNRAP. The CDR3 loop spans 15 amino acids. Unmatched junction bases numbered 7, after V lost 4 bases and J lost 5 bases. The CDR3, as DNA: TGTGCTAGTGGTTCGCTCCAGGGGGCCGATCAGCCCCAGCATTTT. As protein: CASGSLQGADQPQHF.

There are many counts of this clonotype. This chain connects TRBV12-3 or TRBV12-4 to TRBJ2-2; 7 bases match TRBD2. V was clipped by 5 bases and J by 7 bases; unmatched bases: 4. The CDR3 loop spans 13 amino acids. The CDR3 protein is CASSPGLGGELFF. CDR3 DNA sequence: TGTGCCAGCAGTCCTGGACTAGGCGGGGAGCTGTTTTTT.

This clonotype appeared many times. The chain couples TRBV18 to TRBJ1-1, with 7 nucleotides matching TRBD1. The CDR3 covers 14 residues. Trimming cost V 8 bases and J 4 bases; bases outside gene matches: 10. Germline V gene data show CDR1 as KGHSH and CDR2 as LQKENI. CDR3 sequence: CASSPRQGGTEAFF. The CDR3 nucleotides are TGTGCCAGCAGCCCTAGACAGGGTGGCACTGAAGCTTTCTTT.

Only a few counts were recorded for this clonotype. An end of the junction differs from the germline gene, which may be a read error. The chain joins TRBV7-7 to TRBJ2-7; D may be TRBD1 or TRBD2 (5 bases each). Germline CDR1 SSHAT, CDR2 FNYEAQ (reference sequence). CDR3 length: 15 amino acids. The CDR3 region is CASSLAQGPNYEQYF. The CDR3 DNA is TGTGCTAGCAGCTTAGCGCAGGGTCCCAACTACGAGCAGTACTTC.